The TCR beta chain described here comes from a study of graft-versus-host responses after intestinal transplantation. On this clone itself: Its antigen is not identified.

The ends lost 6 bases at V and 3 bases at J; junction bases unmatched: 6. CDR1 is MNHEY and CDR2 is SMNVEV in the germline V gene (reference sequence). The CDR3 runs to 16 residues. The protocol was immunoSEQ multiplex PCR, while the TCRdb copy is restricted to in-frame clones and leaves out a portion. The sample lists about 96,000 clones, over 85% occurring once. V is TRBV27 and J is TRBJ2-5; the match to TRBD2 covers 14 bases. The TCR comes from a human donor who received an intestinal transplant. The sample in question was unstimulated CD4+ T cells sorted from spleen or lymph node cells, obtained before intestinal transplant. CDR3 loop: CASRGGTSGREETQYF. DNA for the CDR3: TGTGCCAGCAGAGGCGGGACTAGCGGGAGAGAAGAGACCCAGTACTTC.